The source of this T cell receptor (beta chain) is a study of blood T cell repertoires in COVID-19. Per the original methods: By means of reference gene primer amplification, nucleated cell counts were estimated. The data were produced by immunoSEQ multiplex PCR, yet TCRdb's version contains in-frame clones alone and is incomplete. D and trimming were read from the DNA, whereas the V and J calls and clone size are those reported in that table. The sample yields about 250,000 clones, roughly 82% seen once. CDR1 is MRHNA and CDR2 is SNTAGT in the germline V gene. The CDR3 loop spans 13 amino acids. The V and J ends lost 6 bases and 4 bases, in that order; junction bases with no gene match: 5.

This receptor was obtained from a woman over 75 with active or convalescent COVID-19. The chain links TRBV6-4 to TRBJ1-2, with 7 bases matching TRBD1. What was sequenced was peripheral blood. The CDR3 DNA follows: TGTGCCAGCAGCGCGACAGGGCCCTATGGCTACACCTTC. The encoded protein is CASSATGPYGYTF.